The clone carrying this T cell receptor (beta chain) was counted only a few times. Its antigen is not known. TCRdb re-derived calls from the reads in MiXCR, one entry per CDR3 protein. The sample lists about 900,000 distinct CDR3 sequences, around a third occurring once. The sample comes from a study of T cell repertoires in cytomegalovirus infection. V shed 3 bases and J shed 5 bases, with 13 bases lying between them. This CDR3 has 15 amino acids. Germline lookup yields CDR1 MNHEY and CDR2 SMNVEV (reference sequence). The sequencing used cultured CD8+ T cells from PBMCs, collected from culture after CMV antigen stimulation. The V call is TRBV27, the J call TRBJ1-4; D unresolved. This TCR was sampled from a human donor in good health (CMV status not recorded). Some clones in this sample may be carry-over from other donors' samples. The CDR3, as DNA: TGTGCCAGCAGTTTGCCAACAAGGCGAAATGAAAAACTGTTTTTT. It encodes CASSLPTRRNEKLFF.